In this sample, the clone carrying this T cell receptor beta chain turned up many times. Germline CDR1 is SGHRS and CDR2 is YFSETQ. This CDR3 is 16 amino acids long. Trimming removed 4 bases from V and 5 bases from J, with 22 bases in between. This sample is part of a study of molecular identifiers for immune sequencing clone quantification. Sequencing libraries of naive CD8 cells derived from roughly 18,000 to 920,000 sorted cells with 10%, 30% or 50% RNA. The bulk TCR libraries were made with methods described before and with listed TCR primers. From the PCR reads, TCRdb called clonotypes with MiXCR, one entry per CDR3 protein. The sample holds about 510,000 distinct CDR3 sequences, around 25% seen once.

This chain uses TRBV5-1 with TRBJ2-7, with D maybe TRBD2 (6 bases). The sequenced material came from naive CD8+ T cells from blood, with Jurkat cell RNA spiked in. As for subset: FACS-sorted CD8+CD4-CCR7+CD45RA+ naive T cells. The clonotype originates from a human donor in good health. Some libraries in this study had Jurkat cell RNA spiked in. The CDR3 DNA sequence: TGCGCCAGCAGCGGTGGAGGGAGAAGCTCTGGGCACGAGCAGTACTTC. Its translation: CASSGGGRSSGHEQYF.